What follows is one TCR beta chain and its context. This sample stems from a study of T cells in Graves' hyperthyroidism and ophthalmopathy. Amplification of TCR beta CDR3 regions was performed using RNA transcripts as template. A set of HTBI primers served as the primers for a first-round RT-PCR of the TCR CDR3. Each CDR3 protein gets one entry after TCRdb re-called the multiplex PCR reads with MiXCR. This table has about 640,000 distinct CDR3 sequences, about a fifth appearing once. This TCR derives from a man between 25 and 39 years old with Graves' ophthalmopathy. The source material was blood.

For the CDR3, the DNA is TGTGCCAGCAGCCGACAGGGGGATCGACAGACCCAGTACTTC. Translating it yields CASSRQGDRQTQYF. V gene TRBV6-1 combines with J gene TRBJ2-5, with 9 bases that match TRBD1. CDR3 length: 14 amino acids. The germline gives CDR1 MNHNS, CDR2 SASEGT. After removal of 6 bases from V and 6 bases from J, the junction contained 8 bases not matched to a gene.